The 9 T cell receptor beta chains reported below all come from one sample, sequenced in a study of blood T cell repertoires in COVID-19. Only in-frame clones appear in the TCRdb table, and some are missing; sequencing was by immunoSEQ multiplex PCR. The data show roughly 100,000 clones, roughly 84% seen once. Source material: peripheral blood. These receptors originate from a human donor in a cohort sampled during active COVID-19.

This clone was counted only a few times. The rearrangement joins TRBV19 to TRBJ1-4; D remains ambiguous. Between the trimmed V and J ends, which lost 6 bases and 2 bases, there was a span of 7 bases. CDR1 LNHDA and CDR2 SQIVND come from the germline V gene (reference sequence). CDR3 length: 13 residues. The CDR3 loop reads CASRRGTNEKLFF. In DNA form, the CDR3 reads TGTGCCAGTAGAAGAGGGACTAATGAAAAACTGTTTTTT.

This clone was picked up one time. The CDR3 DNA is TGTGCCAGCAGCTTAGCTGGGGGGACGAAGGAAAAACTGTTTTTT. Translated: CASSLAGGTKEKLFF. This rearrangement joins TRBV7-9 to TRBJ1-4, with D possibly matching TRBD1 (5 bases). The germline CDR1 and CDR2 sequences are SEHNR and FQNEAQ (reference sequence). V was shortened by 0 bases and J by 8 bases, with 13 bases between the two germline ends. The CDR3 sequence is 15 residues long.

This clone was picked up a small number of times. The rearrangement links TRBV4-3 to TRBJ2-7, with 8 bases lining up with TRBD1. This CDR3 comprises 14 residues. Trimming removed 1 base from V and 4 bases from J; junction bases left unmatched: 3. Germline V CDR1 and CDR2: LGHNA, YSLEER. The CDR3 nucleotides read TGCGCCAGCAGCCAAGCGCAGGGGGCTTACGAGCAGTACTTC. This encodes CASSQAQGAYEQYF.

To note about this clone: Different DNA sequences within this sample yield the same CDR3. The CDR3 spells CASSPGTGNGYTF. The DNA for the CDR3 is TGTGCCAGCTCGCCCGGGACAGGCAATGGCTACACCTTC. This sequence joins TRBV18 and TRBJ1-2, with 8 bases fitting TRBD1. Germline V gene sequence: CDR1 KGHSH, CDR2 LQKENI. V lost 6 bases to trimming and J lost 6 bases; unmatched junction nucleotides: 6. The CDR3 runs to 13 residues.

The rearrangement links TRBV18 to TRBJ2-1, with no clear D. This CDR3 contains 12 residues. The germline CDR1 and CDR2 sequences are KGHSH and LQKENI. Deletions cut 3 bases from V and 9 bases from J, with 9 bases between. CDR3 region: CASSPRIGEQFF. CDR3 bases: TGTGCCAGCTCACCTCGAATCGGTGAGCAGTTCTTC.

This chain links TRBV7-3 with TRBJ2-3; TRBD2 matches at 7 bases. CDR3 length equals 15 residues. From germline, CDR1 is SGHTA and CDR2 FQGTGA. The ends lost 0 bases at V and 6 bases at J; junction bases unmatched: 6. The CDR3 sequence is CASSLTSGAGDTQYF. For the CDR3, the DNA is TGTGCCAGCAGCTTAACAAGCGGGGCGGGTGATACGCAGTATTTT.

The chain combines TRBV27 with TRBJ2-1, with 8 bases lining up with TRBD1. CDR3 length: 15 amino acids. Trimming at V came to 4 bases and at J to 2 bases, leaving 4 bases not matched to a gene. Germline V CDR1 and CDR2: MNHEY, SMNVEV (reference sequence). The CDR3 DNA reads as TGTGCCAGCAGTTACGACAGGGGAACCTACAATGAGCAGTTCTTC. Protein: CASSYDRGTYNEQFF.

This chain uses TRBV19 with TRBJ1-5; 10 bases line up with TRBD1. J gave up 5 bases and V 6 bases, and 4 bases lay outside the gene matches. The CDR3 length is 14 residues. Germline values: CDR1 LNHDA, CDR2 SQIVND (reference sequence). CDR3 region: CASSMTGGDQPQHF. CDR3 nucleotides: TGTGCCAGTAGCATGACAGGGGGCGATCAGCCCCAGCATTTT.

This chain links TRBV19 with TRBJ1-3, with 7 nucleotides matching TRBD1. The J segment lost 4 bases and the V segment lost 9 bases, leaving 9 bases of the junction unmatched. Germline loops: CDR1 LNHDA, CDR2 SQIVND (reference sequence). The CDR3 spans 14 residues. The CDR3 region is CASRSGGIGNTIYF. DNA of the CDR3: TGTGCCAGCAGGTCAGGGGGAATCGGAAACACCATATATTTT.